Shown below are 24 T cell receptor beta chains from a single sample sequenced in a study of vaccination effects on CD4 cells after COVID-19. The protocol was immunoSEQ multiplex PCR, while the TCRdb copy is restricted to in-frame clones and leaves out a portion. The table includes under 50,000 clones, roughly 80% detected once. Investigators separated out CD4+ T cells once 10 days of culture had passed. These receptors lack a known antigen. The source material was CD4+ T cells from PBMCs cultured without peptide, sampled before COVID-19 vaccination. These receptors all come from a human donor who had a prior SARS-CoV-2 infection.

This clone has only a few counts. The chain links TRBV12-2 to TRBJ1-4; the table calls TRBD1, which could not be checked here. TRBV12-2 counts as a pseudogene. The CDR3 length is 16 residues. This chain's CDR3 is CASPDGQVVTNEKLFF. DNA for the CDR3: TGTGCAAGTCCCGACGGACAGGTTGTGACTAATGAAAAACTGTTTTTT.

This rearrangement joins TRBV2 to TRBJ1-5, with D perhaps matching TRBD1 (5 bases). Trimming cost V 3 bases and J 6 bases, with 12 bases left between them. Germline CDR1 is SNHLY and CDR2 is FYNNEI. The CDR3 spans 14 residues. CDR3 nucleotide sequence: TGTGCCAGCAGTGACCAGGGTACGGGTCAGCCCCAGCATTTT. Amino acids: CASSDQGTGQPQHF.

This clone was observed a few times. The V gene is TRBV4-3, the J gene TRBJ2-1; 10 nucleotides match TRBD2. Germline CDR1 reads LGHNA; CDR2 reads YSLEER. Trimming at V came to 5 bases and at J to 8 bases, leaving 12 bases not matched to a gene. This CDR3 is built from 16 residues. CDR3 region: CASSRRSGTSEDEQFF. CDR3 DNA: TGCGCCAGCAGCAGAAGATCCGGGACTAGCGAGGATGAGCAGTTCTTC.

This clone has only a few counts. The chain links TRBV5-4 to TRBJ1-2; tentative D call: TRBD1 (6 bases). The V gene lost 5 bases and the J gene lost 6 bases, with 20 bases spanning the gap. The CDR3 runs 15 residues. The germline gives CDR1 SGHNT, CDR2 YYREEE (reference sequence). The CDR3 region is CASRFWAGAFNGYTF. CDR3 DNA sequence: TGTGCCAGCAGATTTTGGGCGGGGGCGTTTAATGGCTACACCTTC. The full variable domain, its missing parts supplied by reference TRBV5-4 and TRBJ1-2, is ETGVTQSPTHLIKTRGQQVTLRCSSQSGHNTVSWYQQALGQGPQFIFQYYREEENGRGNFPPRFSGLQFPNYSSELNVNALELDDSALYLCASRFWAGAFNGYTFGSGTRLTVV.

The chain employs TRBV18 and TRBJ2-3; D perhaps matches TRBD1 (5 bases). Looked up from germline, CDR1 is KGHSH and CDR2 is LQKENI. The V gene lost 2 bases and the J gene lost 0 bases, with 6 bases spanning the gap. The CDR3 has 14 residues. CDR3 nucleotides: TGTGCCAGCTCACCAAGACAGAGCACAGATACGCAGTATTTT. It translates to CASSPRQSTDTQYF. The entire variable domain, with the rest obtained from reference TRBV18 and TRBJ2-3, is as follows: NAGVMQNPRHLVRRRGQEARLRCSPMKGHSHVYWYRQLPEEGLKFMVYLQKENIIDESGMPKERFSAEFPKEGPSILRIQQVVRGDSAAYFCASSPRQSTDTQYFGPGTRLTVL.

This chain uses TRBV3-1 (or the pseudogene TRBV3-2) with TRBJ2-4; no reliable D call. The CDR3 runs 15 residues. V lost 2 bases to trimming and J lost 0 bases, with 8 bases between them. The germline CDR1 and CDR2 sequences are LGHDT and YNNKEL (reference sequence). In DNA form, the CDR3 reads TGTGCCAGCAGCCAATCTCGGATAGCCAAAAACATTCAGTACTTC. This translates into CASSQSRIAKNIQYF.

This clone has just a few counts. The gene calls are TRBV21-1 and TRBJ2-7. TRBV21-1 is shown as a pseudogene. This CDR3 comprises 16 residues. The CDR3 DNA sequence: TGTGCCAGCAGCAACGGTTCAGAGTTATTCTCCTACGAGCAGTACTTC. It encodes CASSNGSELFSYEQYF.

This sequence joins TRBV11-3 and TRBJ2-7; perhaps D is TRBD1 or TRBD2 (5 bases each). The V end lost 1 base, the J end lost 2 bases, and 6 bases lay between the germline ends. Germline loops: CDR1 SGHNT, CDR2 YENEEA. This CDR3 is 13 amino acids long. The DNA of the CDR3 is TGTGCCAGCAGCTTAGGGGGGACCTACGAGCAGTACTTC. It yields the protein CASSLGGTYEQYF.

CDR3 coding DNA: TGTGCCAGCCTCCTGGGGAAAAGCACAGATACGCAGTATTTT. Translating gives CASLLGKSTDTQYF. This rearrangement joins TRBV6-5 to TRBJ2-3; unclear D gene. Trimming removed 8 bases from V and 0 bases from J, with 12 bases in between. The CDR3 has 14 residues. Looked up from germline, CDR1 is MNHEY and CDR2 is SVGAGI.

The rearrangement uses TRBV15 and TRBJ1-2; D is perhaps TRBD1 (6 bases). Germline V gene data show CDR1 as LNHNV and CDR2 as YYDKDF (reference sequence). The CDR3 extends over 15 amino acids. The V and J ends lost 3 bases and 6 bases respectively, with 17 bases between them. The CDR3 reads CATSRGRQVGNGYTF. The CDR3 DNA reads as TGTGCCACCAGCAGGGGACGACAGGTTGGAAATGGCTACACCTTC.

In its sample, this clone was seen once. The CDR3 loop is CASTFGGQANEQFF. CDR3 bases: TGTGCCAGCACTTTTGGGGGGCAGGCCAATGAGCAGTTCTTC. The rearrangement uses TRBV7-9 and TRBJ2-1; D assignment may be TRBD1 or TRBD2 (6 bases each). The CDR3 contains 14 residues. V lost 7 bases and J lost 6, with 16 bases in between. CDR1 is SEHNR and CDR2 is FQNEAQ in the germline V gene (reference sequence).

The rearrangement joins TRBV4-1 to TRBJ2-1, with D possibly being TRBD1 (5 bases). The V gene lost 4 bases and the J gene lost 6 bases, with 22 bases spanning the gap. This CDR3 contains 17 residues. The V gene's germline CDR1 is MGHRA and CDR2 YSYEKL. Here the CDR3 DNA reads TGCGCCAGCAGCCGAAGACCTGGACACGCGCCCCCCAATGAGCAGTTCTTC. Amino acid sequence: CASSRRPGHAPPNEQFF.

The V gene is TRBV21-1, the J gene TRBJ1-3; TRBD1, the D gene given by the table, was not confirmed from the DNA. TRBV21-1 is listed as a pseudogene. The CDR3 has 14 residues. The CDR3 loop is CASSLTGCGNTIYF. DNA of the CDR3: TGTGCCAGCAGTTTGACAGGGTGTGGAAACACCATATATTTT.

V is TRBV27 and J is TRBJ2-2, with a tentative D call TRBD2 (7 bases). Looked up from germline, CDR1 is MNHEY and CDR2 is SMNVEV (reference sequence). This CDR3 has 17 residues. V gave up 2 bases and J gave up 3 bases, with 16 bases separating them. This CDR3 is CASSLKGGGGHTGELFF. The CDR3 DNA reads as TGTGCCAGCAGTTTAAAAGGAGGGGGGGGCCACACCGGGGAGCTGTTTTTT.

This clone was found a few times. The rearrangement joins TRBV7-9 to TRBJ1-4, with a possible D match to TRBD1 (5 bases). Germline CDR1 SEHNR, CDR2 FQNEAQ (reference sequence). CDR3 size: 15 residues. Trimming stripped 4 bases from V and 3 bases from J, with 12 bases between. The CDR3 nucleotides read TGTGCCAGCAGCTCCGGGACTAGGGCTAATGAAAAACTGTTTTTT. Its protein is CASSSGTRANEKLFF.

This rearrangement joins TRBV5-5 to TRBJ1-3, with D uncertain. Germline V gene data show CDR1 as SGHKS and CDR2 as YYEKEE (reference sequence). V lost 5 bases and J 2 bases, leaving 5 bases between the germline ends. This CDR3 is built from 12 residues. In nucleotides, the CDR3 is TGTGCCAGCAGAGAGCCTGGAAACACCATATATTTT. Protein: CASREPGNTIYF.

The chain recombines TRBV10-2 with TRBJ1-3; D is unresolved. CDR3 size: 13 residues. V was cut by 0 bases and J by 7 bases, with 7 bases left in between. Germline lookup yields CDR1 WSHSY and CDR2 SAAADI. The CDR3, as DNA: TGCGCCAGCAGTGAGTCTAGAGGCAACACCATATATTTT. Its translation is CASSESRGNTIYF.

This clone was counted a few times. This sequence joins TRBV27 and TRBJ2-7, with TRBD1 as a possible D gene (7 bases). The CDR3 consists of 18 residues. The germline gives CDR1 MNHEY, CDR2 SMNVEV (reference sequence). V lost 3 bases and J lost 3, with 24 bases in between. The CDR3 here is CASSFAGQPSAKFYEQYF. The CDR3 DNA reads TGTGCCAGCAGTTTTGCGGGACAGCCTTCTGCCAAATTCTACGAGCAGTACTTC.

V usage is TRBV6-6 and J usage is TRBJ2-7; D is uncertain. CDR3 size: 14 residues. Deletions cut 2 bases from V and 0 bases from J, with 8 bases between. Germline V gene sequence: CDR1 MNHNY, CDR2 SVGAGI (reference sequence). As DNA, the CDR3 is TGTGCCAGCAGTTACCCGGAGTCCTCCTACGAGCAGTACTTC. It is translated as CASSYPESSYEQYF.

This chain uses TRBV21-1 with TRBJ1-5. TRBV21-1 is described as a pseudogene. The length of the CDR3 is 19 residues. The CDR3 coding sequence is TGTGCCTGTCCGGCGATTCATGGGCCTAAGGGAGAAAGCAATCAGCCCCAGCATTTT. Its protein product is CACPAIHGPKGESNQPQHF.

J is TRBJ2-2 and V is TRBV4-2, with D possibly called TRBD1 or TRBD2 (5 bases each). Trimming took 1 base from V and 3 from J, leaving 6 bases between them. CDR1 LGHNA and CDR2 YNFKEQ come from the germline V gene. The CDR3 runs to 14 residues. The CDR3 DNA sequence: TGTGCCAGCAGCCAAGCGGGGCACACCGGGGAGCTGTTTTTT. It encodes CASSQAGHTGELFF.

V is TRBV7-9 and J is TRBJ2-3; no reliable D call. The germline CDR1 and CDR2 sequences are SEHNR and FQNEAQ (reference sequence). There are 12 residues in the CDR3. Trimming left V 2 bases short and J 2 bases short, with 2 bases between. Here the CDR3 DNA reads TGTGCCAGCAGCTTATCCACAGATACGCAGTATTTT. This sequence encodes CASSLSTDTQYF.

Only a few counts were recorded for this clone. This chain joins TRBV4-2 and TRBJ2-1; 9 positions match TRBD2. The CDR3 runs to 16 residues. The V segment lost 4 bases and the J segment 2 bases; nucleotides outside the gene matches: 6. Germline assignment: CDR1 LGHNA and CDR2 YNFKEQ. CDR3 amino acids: CASSPFSGGTYNEQFF. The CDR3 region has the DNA TGTGCCAGCAGCCCTTTTAGCGGGGGCACCTACAATGAGCAGTTCTTC.

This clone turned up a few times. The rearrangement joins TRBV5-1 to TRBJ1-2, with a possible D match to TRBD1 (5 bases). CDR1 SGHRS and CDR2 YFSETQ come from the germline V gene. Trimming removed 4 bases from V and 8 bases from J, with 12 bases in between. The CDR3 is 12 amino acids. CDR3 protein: CASSPPGEGYTF. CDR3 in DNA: TGCGCCAGCAGCCCCCCGGGGGAAGGCTACACCTTC.